Shown below are 14 T cell receptor beta chains from a single sample sequenced in a study of blood T cell repertoires in COVID-19. TCRdb's copy holds only in-frame clones and misses some; the assay was immunoSEQ multiplex PCR. Seen here are around 220,000 clones, about nine tenths observed once, and the top ten hold 3.5% to 5%. The sequencing input was peripheral blood. Every receptor here comes from a man aged 50-60 years with acute or convalescent COVID-19.

V is TRBV18 and J is TRBJ1-1; no clear D gene. Germline CDR1 reads KGHSH; CDR2 reads LQKENI. The CDR3 is made up of 19 amino acids. Trimming took 2 bases from V and 1 from J, leaving 23 bases between them. This CDR3 is CASSPSRGSPQTANTEAFF. DNA of the CDR3: TGTGCCAGCTCACCAAGTCGGGGAAGTCCCCAAACTGCGAACACTGAAGCTTTCTTT.

The rearrangement uses TRBV6-5 and TRBJ1-5; D is possibly TRBD1 (6 bases). Germline CDR1 MNHEY, CDR2 SVGAGI. The length of the CDR3 is 13 residues. Trimming took off 5 bases at V and 6 bases at J, with 11 bases between the two ends. CDR3 bases: TGTGCCAGCAGTCCCCAGGGGTTTCAGCCCCAGCATTTT. Translation: CASSPQGFQPQHF.

This clone was recorded a few times. V is TRBV14 and J is TRBJ1-1; D may be TRBD1 (6 bases). Per germline, CDR1 SGHDN and CDR2 FVKESK. The CDR3 is made up of 13 amino acids. Trimming took 2 bases from V and 5 from J, leaving 9 bases between them. The CDR3 loop is CASSQNRDTEAFF. The DNA of the CDR3 is TGTGCCAGCAGCCAAAACAGGGATACTGAAGCTTTCTTT.

This clone showed up just once. The chain joins TRBV5-1 to TRBJ1-5; 8 bases agree with TRBD1. Trimming took 4 bases from V and 7 from J; bases not matched to a gene: 13. This CDR3 comprises 16 residues. The germline V gene has CDR1 SGHRS and CDR2 YFSETQ. This CDR3 reads CASSPGGGGAQQPQHF. The CDR3, as DNA: TGCGCCAGCAGCCCAGGGGGCGGGGGGGCACAGCAGCCCCAGCATTTT.

This chain joins TRBV9 and TRBJ1-2, with TRBD1 as a possible D gene (5 bases). The CDR3 length is 15 residues. Germline V gives CDR1 SGDLS, CDR2 YYNGEE. V gave up 3 bases and J gave up 4 bases, with 16 bases separating them. The CDR3 nucleotides read TGTGCCAGCAGCGCATCGTCAGGGCGCGGCTATGGCTACACCTTC. It translates to CASSASSGRGYGYTF.

V and J are TRBV6-5 and TRBJ2-1; D possibly corresponds to TRBD2 (6 bases). The germline V gene encodes CDR1 MNHEY and CDR2 SVGAGI. The V gene lost 6 bases and the J gene lost 0 bases, with 9 bases spanning the gap. The CDR3 spans 14 residues. CDR3 protein: CASSAGNSYNEQFF. CDR3 bases: TGTGCCAGCAGCGCGGGGAACTCCTACAATGAGCAGTTCTTC.

V is TRBV7-8 and J is TRBJ1-2; D not resolved. V lost 5 bases and J lost 4, with 17 bases in between. CDR1 and CDR2 (germline): SGHVS, FQNEAQ. This CDR3 is 15 amino acids long. The CDR3 is CASSPRAQPGYGYTF. CDR3 nucleotide sequence: TGTGCCAGCAGCCCCAGAGCTCAACCAGGCTATGGCTACACCTTC.

The chain is built from TRBV2 and TRBJ1-5; D ambiguous. Germline-derived CDR1 and CDR2 are SNHLY and FYNNEI. Trimming removed 3 bases from V and 1 base from J, with 7 bases in between. There are 14 residues in the CDR3. DNA of the CDR3: TGTGCCAGCAGTGACCTGGAGAGCAATCAGCCCCAGCATTTT. Its protein is CASSDLESNQPQHF.

The chain employs TRBV10-1 and TRBJ1-4, with 11 bases identical to TRBD1. The CDR3 has 16 amino acids. Looked up from germline, CDR1 is WNHNN and CDR2 is SYGVQD (reference sequence). With V trimmed by 5 bases and J by 8 bases, 10 bases remained unmatched. CDR3 in DNA: TGCGCCAGCAGTCCGGGACAGGGGGTTTACGGCGAAAAACTGTTTTTT. Its protein is CASSPGQGVYGEKLFF.

This sequence joins TRBV10-3 and TRBJ2-7, with a tentative D call TRBD2 (6 bases). This CDR3 is 15 amino acids long. Trimming pared 6 bases from V and 5 bases from J, leaving 20 bases between. CDR1 and CDR2 (germline): ENHRY, SYGVKD. The CDR3 sequence: CAISLRREKSNEQYF. CDR3 bases: TGTGCCATCAGCCTTCGTCGGGAGAAATCGAACGAGCAGTACTTC.

The chain is built from TRBV4-1 and TRBJ1-2, with D perhaps TRBD1 (5 bases). This CDR3 is 16 amino acids long. Trimming removed 0 bases at V and 8 bases at J, with 19 bases between. Germline V CDR1 and CDR2: MGHRA, YSYEKL. CDR3 in DNA: TGCGCCAGCAGCCAAGATGAGGGGCGGGGCATCCGAGGCTACACCTTC. This sequence encodes CASSQDEGRGIRGYTF.

J is TRBJ1-5 and V is TRBV15; D gene ambiguous. CDR1 and CDR2 from the germline V gene are LNHNV and YYDKDF (reference sequence). The CDR3 covers 12 residues. V lost 3 bases to trimming and J lost 6 bases, with 6 bases between them. DNA of the CDR3: TGTGCCACCAGCAGGTGGCCTCAGCCCCAGCATTTT. Translating gives CATSRWPQPQHF.

The chain employs TRBV6-5 and TRBJ1-4; 7 bases fit TRBD1. CDR1 and CDR2 (germline): MNHEY, SVGAGI. V lost 4 bases, J lost 2 bases, and 4 bases stayed unmatched. This CDR3 contains 15 residues. The CDR3 DNA is TGTGCCAGCAGTTTTACAGGGGTCACTAATGAAAAACTGTTTTTT. Its translation is CASSFTGVTNEKLFF.

This clone is a singleton in its sample. The chain combines TRBV28 with TRBJ1-3; D may be TRBD1 (6 bases). CDR3 size: 14 residues. Trimming took 5 bases from V and 0 from J, leaving 8 bases between them. The V gene's germline CDR1 is MDHEN and CDR2 SYDVKM. CDR3: CASSPQGSGNTIYF. The CDR3 DNA follows: TGTGCCAGCAGTCCACAGGGCTCTGGAAACACCATATATTTT.